These T cell receptor beta chains were read from a single sample in a study of CXCR3-negative and CXCR3-positive naive CD8 T cells. TCRdb reprocessed the 5' RACE reads and keeps a single row for each CDR3 protein, giving no DNA. In all, the sample yields some 130,000 distinct CDR3 sequences. Sample: naive CXCR3- CD8+ T cells from blood. All receptors come from a human donor in good health. Some clones in this sample may be carry-over from other donors' samples. Both conserved end residues are part of each CDR3.

j_gene: TRBJ2-3
v_gene: TRBV27
CDR3aa: CASSPFTDTQYF

j_gene: TRBJ2-1
v_gene: TRBV12-3/TRBV12-4
CDR3aa: CASTTTSGIGYNEQFF

j_gene: TRBJ2-7
v_gene: TRBV5-1
CDR3aa: CASSQGSYYEQYF

j_gene: TRBJ2-5
v_gene: TRBV3-1
CDR3aa: CASSQEGGAGETQYF

j_gene: TRBJ2-7
v_gene: TRBV2
CDR3aa: CASSGTGEDEQYF

j_gene: TRBJ1-1
v_gene: TRBV12-3/TRBV12-4
CDR3aa: CASSLNDRGSTEAFF

j_gene: TRBJ2-2
v_gene: TRBV11-2
CDR3aa: CASSPPGELFF

j_gene: TRBJ2-3
v_gene: TRBV7-9
CDR3aa: CASSSPVGGPSTDTQYF

j_gene: TRBJ2-3
v_gene: TRBV9
CDR3aa: CASSRTTDTQYF

j_gene: TRBJ2-7
v_gene: TRBV27
CDR3aa: CASSLEQGISYEQYF

j_gene: TRBJ2-1
v_gene: TRBV19
CDR3aa: CASSPIYGRYEQFF

j_gene: TRBJ2-3
v_gene: TRBV5-1
CDR3aa: CASSPFLAGGGDTQYF

j_gene: TRBJ1-2
v_gene: TRBV7-9
CDR3aa: CASSGGGTGDGHTF

j_gene: TRBJ2-7
v_gene: TRBV2
CDR3aa: CASGHSYEQYF

j_gene: TRBJ2-3
v_gene: TRBV9
CDR3aa: CASSVGGEDTQYF

j_gene: TRBJ2-1
v_gene: TRBV7-8
CDR3aa: CASSLYQNEQFF

j_gene: TRBJ2-5
v_gene: TRBV19
CDR3aa: CASSREHQETQYF

j_gene: TRBJ1-2
v_gene: TRBV18
CDR3aa: CASSPPGQRIIYGYTF

j_gene: TRBJ2-1
v_gene: TRBV5-5
CDR3aa: CASSLALGSGYNEQFF

j_gene: TRBJ2-7
v_gene: TRBV7-8
CDR3aa: CASSLAQGSDYEQYF

j_gene: TRBJ2-7
v_gene: TRBV3-1
CDR3aa: CASSQDTFSAGQGYEQYF

j_gene: TRBJ2-3
v_gene: TRBV12-3/TRBV12-4
CDR3aa: CASSRNGLAGGTDTQYF

j_gene: TRBJ2-4
v_gene: TRBV13
CDR3aa: CASSLVAENIQYF

j_gene: TRBJ2-7
v_gene: TRBV28
CDR3aa: CASSLDRAGYEQYF

j_gene: TRBJ1-1
v_gene: TRBV18
CDR3aa: CASSNGQGNTEAFF

j_gene: TRBJ2-1
v_gene: TRBV10-3
CDR3aa: CAISTVAGPTGRQFF

j_gene: TRBJ2-2
v_gene: TRBV7-9
CDR3aa: CASSFRQGASTGELFF

j_gene: TRBJ2-7
v_gene: TRBV7-9
CDR3aa: CASSTGTGGLYF

j_gene: TRBJ1-1
v_gene: TRBV28
CDR3aa: CASSLEGASTEAFF

j_gene: TRBJ2-5
v_gene: TRBV7-8
CDR3aa: CASSPAPDPQETQYF

j_gene: TRBJ2-7
v_gene: TRBV4-1
CDR3aa: CASSRLRDHEQYF

j_gene: TRBJ2-2
v_gene: TRBV6-2/TRBV6-3
CDR3aa: CASSDLADNTGELFF

j_gene: TRBJ2-7
v_gene: TRBV7-9
CDR3aa: CASSLPGGPYEQYF

j_gene: TRBJ2-7
v_gene: TRBV20-1
CDR3aa: CSATTPGLFRTYEQYF

j_gene: TRBJ1-6
v_gene: TRBV4-1
CDR3aa: CASSQGAAVYNSPLHF

j_gene: TRBJ2-7
v_gene: TRBV27
CDR3aa: CASSAYRDYDRYEQYF

j_gene: TRBJ2-4
v_gene: TRBV6-2/TRBV6-3
CDR3aa: CASGGGAKNIQYF

j_gene: TRBJ1-1
v_gene: TRBV5-1
CDR3aa: CASSLEGREPFEAFF

j_gene: TRBJ1-4
v_gene: TRBV4-3
CDR3aa: CASSPDRAANEKLFF

j_gene: TRBJ2-5
v_gene: TRBV25-1
CDR3aa: CASSEWRTGFQETQYF

j_gene: TRBJ2-7
v_gene: TRBV20-1
CDR3aa: CSARDPTAYEQYF

j_gene: TRBJ2-1
v_gene: TRBV20-1
CDR3aa: CSAPQLGEQFF

j_gene: TRBJ2-3
v_gene: TRBV7-9
CDR3aa: CASSPMKPVEGVTQYF

j_gene: TRBJ2-3
v_gene: TRBV28
CDR3aa: CASSPLAGGRGNTQYF

j_gene: TRBJ1-6
v_gene: TRBV21-1
CDR3aa: CASSKARGKPYNSPLHF

j_gene: TRBJ2-7
v_gene: TRBV12-3/TRBV12-4
CDR3aa: CASTPGRTRARGYEQYF

j_gene: TRBJ2-7
v_gene: TRBV15
CDR3aa: CATSRGANYEQYF

j_gene: TRBJ1-1
v_gene: TRBV24-1
CDR3aa: CATSVGKRITEAFF

j_gene: TRBJ2-1
v_gene: TRBV24-1
CDR3aa: CATSGGNEQFF

j_gene: TRBJ1-2
v_gene: TRBV27
CDR3aa: CASGKGLSGYTF